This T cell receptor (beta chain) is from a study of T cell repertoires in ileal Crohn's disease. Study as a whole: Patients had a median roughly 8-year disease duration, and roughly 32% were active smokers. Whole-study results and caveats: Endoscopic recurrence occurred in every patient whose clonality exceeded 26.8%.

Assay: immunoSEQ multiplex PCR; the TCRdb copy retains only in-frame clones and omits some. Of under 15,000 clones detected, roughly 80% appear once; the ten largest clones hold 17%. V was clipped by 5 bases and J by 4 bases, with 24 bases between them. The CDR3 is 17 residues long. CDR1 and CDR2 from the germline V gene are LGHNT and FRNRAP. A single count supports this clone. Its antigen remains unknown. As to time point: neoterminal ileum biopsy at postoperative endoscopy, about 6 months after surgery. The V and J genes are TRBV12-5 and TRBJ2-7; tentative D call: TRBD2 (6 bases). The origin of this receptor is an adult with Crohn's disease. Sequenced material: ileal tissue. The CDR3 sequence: CASGPPGTEDEMYEQYF. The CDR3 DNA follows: TGTGCTAGTGGTCCTCCCGGGACTGAGGACGAGATGTACGAGCAGTACTTC.